This section outlines one T cell receptor (beta chain) sequence together with its context. The antigen remains unidentified. The data belong to a study of cytomegalovirus exposure and HLA in healthy donors. General study results and limits: The study flagged fewer than 200 TCR beta chains as cytomegalovirus-associated. Being productive about 87% or about 30% of the time was typical of most TCR beta V segments in an earlier analysis.

Between the trimmed V and J ends, which lost 6 bases and 6 bases, there was a span of 9 bases. This CDR3 is 11 amino acids long. Germline V gene lookup returns CDR1 MDHEN and CDR2 SYDVKM. The donors gave bone marrow, and they were healthy. PCR was performed using 60 Vbeta and 13 Jbeta primers. Original processing methods: An analysis performed later counted 73 million or so unique TCR beta chains (approximately 10 million of them shared). The data were produced by immunoSEQ multiplex PCR, yet TCRdb's version contains in-frame clones alone and is incomplete. That table gives V, J and clone size, and the DNA gave D and trimming. The repertoire includes 90,000 to 120,000 clones, roughly 84% of them detected once, and 0.9% to 1.5% sits in the top ten.

The sample was PBMCs. The chain joins TRBV28 to TRBJ2-7, with D possibly TRBD1 on 5 matching bases. This TCR was sampled from a woman under 30 in good health and CMV-seronegative. The chain's CDR3 is CASRTRAEQYF. CDR3 nucleotides: TGTGCCAGCAGAACCAGGGCCGAGCAGTACTTC.